These 30 T cell receptor beta chains originate from one sample sequenced in a study of blood T cells in healthy people across ages. Sample-barcoded 5' priming and a J-beta primer mix drove a second PCR of 7 to 11 cycles. TCRdb passed the 5' RACE reads through MiXCR, listing each CDR3 protein once. Of some 900,000 distinct CDR3 sequences in the sample, more than 25% were seen once. Material for sequencing was blood. The receptors shown here come from a woman of 80 years or more in good health.

This clonotype was seen ten or more times. This chain links TRBV27 with TRBJ1-2; 7 nucleotides agree with TRBD1. The CDR3 extends over 17 amino acids. V shed 2 bases and J 2 bases; nucleotides not matched to a gene: 11. From germline, CDR1 is MNHEY and CDR2 SMNVEV (reference sequence). The CDR3 here is CASSLSPQTGLNYGYTF. Written as DNA, the CDR3 is TGTGCCAGCAGTTTAAGCCCCCAGACAGGGTTAAACTATGGCTACACCTTC.

Only a few counts were recorded for this clonotype. The rearrangement joins TRBV29-1 to TRBJ1-2; no clear D. CDR1 and CDR2 from the germline V gene are SQVTM and ANQGSEA. V lost 4 bases and J 4 bases, leaving 7 bases between the germline ends. The CDR3 covers 11 residues. Written as DNA, the CDR3 is TGCAGCGTTGCCCGTCTCTATGGCTACACCTTC. The encoded protein is CSVARLYGYTF.

This clonotype has only a few counts. CDR3: CASSETGSSNQPQHF. CDR3 sequence (DNA): TGCGCCAGCAGCGAAACAGGGTCTAGCAATCAGCCCCAGCATTTT. The gene calls are TRBV5-1 and TRBJ1-5; TRBD1 might be the D (6 bases). Trimming shortened V by 4 bases and J by 0 bases, and 11 bases separated the two germline ends. Germline V gives CDR1 SGHRS, CDR2 YFSETQ. The CDR3 totals 15 residues. Full variable domain (missing parts from reference TRBV5-1 and TRBJ1-5): KAGVTQTPRYLIKTRGQQVTLSCSPISGHRSVSWYQQTPGQGLQFLFEYFSETQRNKGNFPGRFSGRQFSNSRSEMNVSTLELGDSALYLCASSETGSSNQPQHFGDGTRLSIL.

The chain uses TRBV12-3 or TRBV12-4 and TRBJ2-7; D is possibly TRBD1 (5 bases). The CDR3 contains 13 residues. Deletions cut 5 bases from V and 7 bases from J, with 15 bases between. CDR3 DNA: TGTGCCAGCAGTGATGGACATATCTATGAGCAGTACTTC. It yields the protein CASSDGHIYEQYF.

This clonotype was recorded at least ten times. V gene TRBV20-1 combines with J gene TRBJ2-5; the D gene is possibly TRBD2 (6 bases). Germline V gene sequence: CDR1 DFQATT, CDR2 SNEGSKA (reference sequence). The length of the CDR3 is 13 residues. With 6 bases removed from V and 1 base from J, the gap between germline ends came to 12 bases. CDR3 bases: TGCAGTGCGAGCCGGGGGTTCCAAGAGACCCAGTACTTC. This gives the protein CSASRGFQETQYF.

This clonotype was counted a few times. V is TRBV7-8 and J is TRBJ1-4, with D possibly being TRBD1 (5 bases). Germline CDR1 reads SGHVS; CDR2 reads FQNEAQ. The CDR3 extends over 18 amino acids. V was pared by 6 bases and J by 0 bases, with 20 bases between. Here the CDR3 DNA reads TGTGCCAGCAGTATCACCGCGGGCAGGGCGTCAACTAATGAAAAACTGTTTTTT. Translated, it gives CASSITAGRASTNEKLFF.

This clonotype came up many times. The chain couples TRBV12-3 or TRBV12-4 to TRBJ1-6, with 8 bases aligning to TRBD1. The CDR3 contains 14 residues. The junction had 7 bases not matched to a gene; V was cut back by 7 bases and J by 8 bases. The DNA for the CDR3 is TGTGCCAGCAATACCGGGACAGGTTATTCACCCCTCCACTTT. Translating gives CASNTGTGYSPLHF.

This chain links TRBV29-1 with TRBJ2-1; 7 positions match TRBD1. The V and J ends lost 2 bases and 6 bases, in that order; junction bases with no gene match: 16. From germline, CDR1 is SQVTM and CDR2 ANQGSEA. The CDR3 totals 17 residues. The CDR3 region has the DNA TGCAGCGTTGAAAAGGTCCTAAGTAACAGGGGCCCCAATGAGCAGTTCTTC. This sequence encodes CSVEKVLSNRGPNEQFF.

This clonotype was detected many times. This sequence joins TRBV6-2 or TRBV6-3 and TRBJ2-5; the D gene is possibly TRBD2 (6 bases). CDR1 is MNHEY and CDR2 is SVGEGT in the germline V gene. V lost 5 bases, J lost 1 base, and 14 bases lay in between. The CDR3 length is 15 residues. CDR3: CASSRPTSPQETQYF. The CDR3 bases are TGTGCCAGCAGTCGACCAACTAGCCCCCAAGAGACCCAGTACTTC.

This clonotype was counted at least ten times. This sequence joins TRBV5-6 and TRBJ2-7, with 10 bases aligning to TRBD2. Germline values: CDR1 SGHDT, CDR2 YYEEEE. The J segment lost 2 bases and the V segment lost 4 bases, leaving 6 bases of the junction unmatched. This CDR3 comprises 15 residues. For the CDR3, the DNA is TGTGCCAGCAGCCCCACTAGCGGGAAGGCCTACGAGCAGTACTTC. It encodes CASSPTSGKAYEQYF.

Comments on this clonotype: This may be a read error: a much more frequent sequence differs by one nucleotide. The chain is built from TRBV6-5 and TRBJ2-7; TRBD1 matches at 7 bases. The germline V gene encodes CDR1 MNHEY and CDR2 SVGAGI. This CDR3 region has 14 residues. The CDR3 reads CTSIRGRPPYEQYF. The DNA for the CDR3 is TGTACCAGCATTAGGGGGCGGCCCCCCTACGAGCAGTACTTC.

Concerning this clonotype itself: A much larger clone differs by one base, so this may be a read error. The gene calls are TRBV19 and TRBJ2-2, with TRBD1 matching 7 bases. V lost 5 bases and J lost 2; bases outside the gene matches: 5. This CDR3 is built from 15 residues. Germline lookup yields CDR1 LNHDA and CDR2 SQIVND (reference sequence). The DNA for the CDR3 is TGTGCCAGTAGTCTCTGGGACAGAAACACCGGGGAGCTGTTTTTT. The encoded protein is CASSLWDRNTGELFF.

This rearrangement joins TRBV7-2 to TRBJ1-6; D unclear. V was cut by 2 bases and J by 2 bases, with 10 bases left in between. Germline CDR1 reads SGHTA; CDR2 reads FQGNSA. The length of the CDR3 is 16 residues. The CDR3 loop reads CASSLSHSTYNSPLHF. The CDR3 nucleotides are TGTGCCAGCAGCTTAAGCCACTCCACCTATAATTCACCCCTCCACTTT.

This clonotype was found many times. This chain links TRBV3-1 with TRBJ1-2; D ambiguous. Trimming shortened V by 5 bases and J by 1 base, and 14 bases separated the two germline ends. Germline CDR1 LGHDT, CDR2 YNNKEL (reference sequence). The CDR3 is 15 residues long. The DNA for the CDR3 is TGTGCCAGCAGCGAGGGCGGAAGACTTAACTATGGCTACACCTTC. Translation gives CASSEGGRLNYGYTF.

Concerning this clonotype: A read error may produce the germline difference seen at one junction end. The gene calls are TRBV7-2 and TRBJ2-7; 8 nucleotides align to TRBD2. CDR1 SGHTA and CDR2 FQGNSA come from the germline V gene. The CDR3 length is 15 residues. The CDR3: CACSSTTSESYEQYF. In DNA form, the CDR3 reads TGTGCCTGCAGCTCAACGACTAGCGAGTCCTACGAGCAGTACTTC.

This clonotype appeared many times. The chain carries TRBV7-2 and TRBJ1-1; weak D call: TRBD1 (6 bases). V dropped 1 base and J dropped 2 bases, with 14 bases sitting between them. This CDR3 spans 16 amino acids. CDR1 and CDR2 (germline): SGHTA, FQGNSA. CDR3 amino acids: CASSLGIAGTNTEAFF. In DNA form, the CDR3 reads TGTGCCAGCAGCTTAGGTATTGCAGGGACAAACACTGAAGCTTTCTTT.

A word on this clonotype: The conserved phenylalanine or tryptophan is not found at the CDR3 terminus, so this likely reflects a read error. The V and J genes are TRBV19 and TRBJ2-3; 7 bases are a match to TRBD1. Per the germline V gene, CDR1 is LNHDA and CDR2 is SQIVND (reference sequence). This CDR3 has 13 residues. Trimming took 8 bases from V and 3 from J; bases not matched to a gene: 5. CDR3 sequence reads: CASSDRATDTQYL. The CDR3 DNA follows: TGTGCCAGTTCAGACAGGGCGACAGATACGCAGTATCTT.

This clonotype was counted ten times or more. This rearrangement joins TRBV20-1 to TRBJ2-5, with a possible D match to TRBD2 (6 bases). Trimming pared 6 bases from V and 2 bases from J, leaving 19 bases between. CDR1 DFQATT and CDR2 SNEGSKA come from the germline V gene (reference sequence). CDR3 length: 15 residues. The CDR3 reads CSALSSRGGQETQYF. DNA of the CDR3: TGCAGTGCGTTAAGTAGCCGAGGAGGGCAAGAGACCCAGTACTTC.

This clonotype has a count of ten or more. The chain couples TRBV6-5 to TRBJ1-2; D remains unclear. Germline assignment: CDR1 MNHEY and CDR2 SVGAGI. Trimming took off 6 bases at V and 2 bases at J, with 13 bases between the two ends. This CDR3 contains 14 residues. DNA of the CDR3: TGTGCCAGCAGAAACGGACGCCTGAACTATGGCTACACCTTC. Translating gives CASRNGRLNYGYTF.

This rearrangement joins TRBV6-1 to TRBJ2-3, with D possibly being TRBD1 (5 bases). The CDR3 length is 14 residues. From germline, CDR1 is MNHNS and CDR2 SASEGT. V lost 3 bases, J lost 6 bases, and 13 bases lay in between. CDR3 nucleotide sequence: TGTGCCAGCAGTGATAGGGGTAGTTCGGATACGCAGTATTTT. This codes for CASSDRGSSDTQYF.

The gene calls are TRBV7-2 and TRBJ2-7; TRBD1 matches at 7 bases. Germline CDR1 and CDR2: SGHTA and FQGNSA. The CDR3 length is 15 residues. Germline trimming cut 5 bases from V and 0 bases from J; bases unmatched to any gene: 7. The CDR3 here is CASSRDSLSSYEQYF. CDR3 nucleotides: TGTGCCAGCAGCCGGGACAGCCTTAGCTCCTACGAGCAGTACTTC.

A remark on this clonotype: No conserved phenylalanine or tryptophan ends this CDR3, so it is likely a read error. The gene calls are TRBV10-3 and TRBJ1-2, with D tentatively TRBD1 (5 bases). CDR3 size: 14 residues. Trimming left V 6 bases short and J 2 bases short, with 13 bases between. Germline V gene sequence: CDR1 ENHRY, CDR2 SYGVKD. This CDR3 is CAIRTGTENYGYTI. Written as DNA, the CDR3 is TGTGCCATCAGGACCGGGACGGAGAACTATGGCTACACCATC.

This clonotype was counted many times. This chain connects TRBV4-3 to TRBJ1-1, with D unresolved. From germline, CDR1 is LGHNA and CDR2 YSLEER. The CDR3 length is 13 residues. The V gene lost 1 base and the J gene lost 3 bases, with 6 bases spanning the gap. The CDR3 is CASSQVTDTEAFF. DNA of the CDR3: TGCGCCAGCAGCCAAGTAACAGACACTGAAGCTTTCTTT.

For this clonotype: This may arise from a read error, as a much more abundant clone is one base away. This chain links TRBV29-1 with TRBJ2-6, with 12 bases lining up with TRBD1. The germline V gene has CDR1 SQVTM and CDR2 ANQGSEA. The CDR3 loop spans 15 amino acids. CDR3 sequence (DNA): TGCAGCGCCGGGACAGGGGGCTCTGGGGTCAACGTCCTGACTTTC. It is translated as CSAGTGGSGVNVLTF.

The chain employs TRBV5-1 and TRBJ2-5, with a tentative D call TRBD1 (5 bases). The CDR3 covers 14 residues. The germline V and J ends were trimmed by 4 bases and 2 bases, with 12 bases remaining between them. Looked up from germline, CDR1 is SGHRS and CDR2 is YFSETQ. DNA of the CDR3: TGCGCCAGCAGCAAGAGACAGTTACAAGAGACCCAGTACTTC. Its protein is CASSKRQLQETQYF.

The V gene is TRBV27, the J gene TRBJ1-1; D is undetermined. Germline V gene sequence: CDR1 MNHEY, CDR2 SMNVEV (reference sequence). Trimming left V 7 bases short and J 0 bases short, with 9 bases between. The length of the CDR3 is 13 residues. The CDR3 region has the DNA TGTGCCAGCAAGGCGGGTATGAACACTGAAGCTTTCTTT. It is translated as CASKAGMNTEAFF.

This clonotype was counted at least ten times. A much larger clone lies one base from this, so it may be a read error. CDR3 in amino acids: CASSTPSGGAYEQYF. CDR3 bases: TGTGCCAGCAGCACCCCTAGCGGGGGGGCTTATGAGCAGTACTTC. V gene TRBV7-2 combines with J gene TRBJ2-5, with 12 positions matching TRBD2. Germline assignment: CDR1 SGHTA and CDR2 FQGNSA. J gave up 11 bases and V 5 bases, and 12 bases lay outside the gene matches. This CDR3 has 15 amino acids.

This clonotype was seen a single time. V and J are TRBV7-9 and TRBJ1-6; 8 nucleotides match TRBD1. Germline CDR1 and CDR2: SEHNR and FQNEAQ (reference sequence). The CDR3 contains 15 residues. V gave up 3 bases and J gave up 6 bases; unmatched junction bases: 4. CDR3 in DNA: TGTGCCAGCAGCTTGGGACAGGATCTTAATTCACCCCTCCACTTT. Translation: CASSLGQDLNSPLHF.

V and J are TRBV6-1 and TRBJ2-1, with D maybe TRBD2 (6 bases). The CDR3 contains 16 residues. The germline V gene has CDR1 MNHNS and CDR2 SASEGT. V gave up 6 bases and J gave up 4 bases, with 19 bases separating them. In nucleotides, the CDR3 is TGTGCCAGCAGCCTCGGAGGGCGCCCTACTTACAATGAGCAGTTCTTC. It specifies CASSLGGRPTYNEQFF.

Only a few counts were recorded for this clonotype. Here the CDR3 reads CASSSYRGMVAETQYF. In DNA form, the CDR3 reads TGTGCCAGCAGCTCTTACAGGGGGATGGTTGCAGAGACCCAGTACTTC. The genes are TRBV11-2 and TRBJ2-5; TRBD1 matches 8 bases. This CDR3 contains 16 residues. CDR1 and CDR2 from the germline V gene are SGHAT and FQNNGV. The V and J ends lost 4 bases and 4 bases, in that order; junction bases with no gene match: 11.